This T cell receptor (beta chain) was sequenced for a study of blood T cell repertoires in COVID-19. Across the whole study: PBMCs, B-cell-depleted T cells, or T cells were the source of the cDNA or gDNA that made up the material.

Authors' analysis steps: Amplification from reference gene primers served as the basis for estimated nucleated cell counts. Only in-frame clones appear in the TCRdb table, and some are missing; sequencing was by immunoSEQ multiplex PCR. The DNA was the basis for D and trimming; V, J and clone size are from that table. Of hundreds of thousands of clones listed, 85% to 90% are singletons. It was within 2 weeks before study entry that exposed participants met a COVID-19 case. V gave up 0 bases and J gave up 7 bases; unmatched junction bases: 8. The CDR3 totals 16 residues. CDR1 and CDR2 (germline): MGHRA, YSYEKL.

The gene calls are TRBV4-1 and TRBJ2-1, with 8 bases fitting TRBD1. The origin of this receptor is a man aged 45-60 years who had been exposed to COVID-19. Sequenced sample: PBMCs or T cells enriched from blood (not recorded which). This chain's CDR3 is CASSQELGQVLNEQFF. The CDR3 coding sequence is TGCGCCAGCAGCCAAGAACTGGGACAGGTGTTAAATGAGCAGTTCTTC.